The entry below gives a single T cell receptor (beta chain) sequence along with its context. These data are taken from a study of blood T cells in healthy people across ages. For the study at large: The capture of about one barcoded beta molecule per two T cells was achieved by template switching.

The V and J ends lost 0 bases and 9 bases, in that order; junction bases with no gene match: 8. CDR1 and CDR2 from the germline V gene are SGHRS and YFSETQ. The CDR3 sequence is 14 residues long. Then a second PCR, running about 6 to 12 cycles, was carried out with a sample-barcoded 5' primer and a J-beta primer mix. In TCRdb, the 5' RACE reads were re-called with MiXCR into one record per CDR3 protein. The table records 980,000 or so distinct CDR3 sequences, 48% of them present only once. Sequencing input: blood. This sequence joins TRBV5-1 and TRBJ2-7; 8 nucleotides match TRBD1. The sequence was obtained from a man younger than 40 in good health. CDR3 region: CASSLGQGQPPQYF. CDR3 coding DNA: TGCGCCAGCAGCTTGGGACAGGGGCAACCTCCGCAGTACTTC.